What follows are 27 T cell receptor beta chains derived from one specimen sequenced in a study of STAT5B mutations in CD4+ large granular lymphocyte leukemia. Some clones are missing from TCRdb's copy, which holds only in-frame ones; the method was immunoSEQ multiplex PCR. This repertoire shows 22,000 or so clones, over 80% found once; its top ten account for around 8.6%. Sequenced material: CD4+ T cells from blood buffy coats. Receptors originate from a human donor in good health.

CDR3 sequence: CASSPGLQNTGELFF. The CDR3 DNA reads TGTGCCAGCTCACCTGGACTCCAGAACACCGGGGAGCTGTTTTTT. The rearrangement joins TRBV18 to TRBJ2-2; a possible D gene is TRBD2 (5 bases). This CDR3 contains 15 residues. From germline, CDR1 is KGHSH and CDR2 LQKENI. V lost 3 bases and J 1 base, leaving 9 bases between the germline ends.

This rearrangement joins TRBV5-1 to TRBJ1-3; D not resolved. The CDR3 is made up of 14 amino acids. Trimming left V 0 bases short and J 0 bases short, with 4 bases between. The V gene's germline CDR1 is SGHRS and CDR2 YFSETQ. The chain's CDR3 is CASSLGNSGNTIYF. As DNA, the CDR3 is TGCGCCAGCAGCTTGGGCAACTCTGGAAACACCATATATTTT. Together with reference TRBV5-1 and TRBJ1-3, the CDR3 gives the full variable domain: KAGVTQTPRYLIKTRGQQVTLSCSPISGHRSVSWYQQTPGQGLQFLFEYFSETQRNKGNFPGRFSGRQFSNSRSEMNVSTLELGDSALYLCASSLGNSGNTIYFGEGSWLTVV.

This clone showed up just a few times. The chain carries TRBV25-1 and TRBJ1-1; D unclear. V was clipped by 6 bases and J by 4 bases, with 18 bases between them. The CDR3 consists of 15 residues. CDR1 is MGHDK, CDR2 SYGVNS, per germline. CDR3 residues: CASSPRLSVGTEAFF. CDR3 nucleotide sequence: TGTGCCAGCAGCCCGAGGCTTTCAGTAGGCACTGAAGCTTTCTTT.

This clone has just one count. This CDR3 is CASSQDPPGGVGGYTF. The CDR3 bases are TGCGCCAGCAGCCAAGACCCCCCCGGAGGGGTTGGTGGCTACACCTTC. J is TRBJ1-2 and V is TRBV4-3; tentative D call: TRBD1 (5 bases). This CDR3 region has 16 residues. CDR1 is LGHNA, CDR2 YSLEER, per germline. V gave up 0 bases and J gave up 7 bases, with 18 bases separating them.

The chain is built from TRBV18 and TRBJ2-7; D remains ambiguous. V was shortened by 4 bases and J by 2 bases, with 15 bases between the two germline ends. The CDR3 has 15 amino acids. Germline lookup yields CDR1 KGHSH and CDR2 LQKENI. CDR3 residues: CASSLDSAQTYEQYF. CDR3 bases: TGTGCCAGCTCACTCGATTCGGCTCAAACCTACGAGCAGTACTTC. Complete variable domain (other parts from reference TRBV18 and TRBJ2-7): NAGVMQNPRHLVRRRGQEARLRCSPMKGHSHVYWYRQLPEEGLKFMVYLQKENIIDESGMPKERFSAEFPKEGPSILRIQQVVRGDSAAYFCASSLDSAQTYEQYFGPGTRLTVT.

The chain carries TRBV18 and TRBJ2-5; TRBD1 is a possible D gene (6 bases). Looked up from germline, CDR1 is KGHSH and CDR2 is LQKENI. The length of the CDR3 is 13 residues. Trimming removed 4 bases from V and 5 bases from J, with 11 bases in between. The CDR3 loop is CASSLRQVETQYF. Written as DNA, the CDR3 is TGTGCCAGCTCACTCCGACAGGTTGAGACCCAGTACTTC.

This chain uses TRBV7-2 with TRBJ1-2; possibly TRBD1 for D (6 bases). CDR3 length: 14 amino acids. Between the trimmed V and J ends, which lost 1 base and 2 bases, there was a span of 8 bases. Germline values: CDR1 SGHTA, CDR2 FQGNSA. DNA of the CDR3: TGTGCCAGCAGCTTAGGGGGGGGCAACTATGGCTACACCTTC. It encodes CASSLGGGNYGYTF.

The genes are TRBV6-1 and TRBJ2-7, with TRBD2 as a possible D gene (6 bases). CDR3 size: 14 residues. Trimming removed 6 bases at V and 3 bases at J, with 15 bases between. The germline V gene encodes CDR1 MNHNS and CDR2 SASEGT. The CDR3 DNA reads TGTGCCAGCAGGATGGGAGGTGGGTACTACGAGCAGTACTTC. This sequence encodes CASRMGGGYYEQYF.

The chain is built from TRBV2 and TRBJ2-7; TRBD2 matches at 7 bases. V shed 6 bases and J 3 bases; nucleotides not matched to a gene: 11. The germline V gene has CDR1 SNHLY and CDR2 FYNNEI. The CDR3 consists of 15 residues. CDR3: CASRKDGLGYYEQYF. The CDR3 bases are TGTGCCAGCAGAAAGGATGGACTAGGGTACTACGAGCAGTACTTC.

CDR3 amino acids: CASVDRDYEQYF. CDR3 bases: TGTGCCAGCGTAGACCGGGACTACGAGCAGTACTTC. The rearrangement uses TRBV5-6 and TRBJ2-7; D perhaps matches TRBD2 (5 bases). Germline V gene sequence: CDR1 SGHDT, CDR2 YYEEEE. There are 12 residues in the CDR3. The ends were cut back, 7 bases at V and 3 bases at J, with 11 bases in the middle.

V gene TRBV19 combines with J gene TRBJ1-5; TRBD1 matches at 10 bases. CDR3 length: 15 amino acids. V was pared by 6 bases and J by 7 bases, with 9 bases of the junction left unmatched. Germline-derived CDR1 and CDR2 are LNHDA and SQIVND (reference sequence). The CDR3 region has the DNA TGTGCCAGTAGCAACTCGGACAGGGGGTACCAGCCCCAGCATTTT. Translation: CASSNSDRGYQPQHF.

This chain connects TRBV18 to TRBJ1-1, with a possible D match to TRBD1 (5 bases). The CDR3 length is 16 residues. Germline V CDR1 and CDR2: KGHSH, LQKENI. Trimming pared 2 bases from V and 5 bases from J, leaving 18 bases between. The CDR3: CASSPASLGASTEAFF. The CDR3 DNA follows: TGTGCCAGCTCACCAGCCTCGCTAGGGGCGAGTACTGAAGCTTTCTTT. The entire variable domain, with the rest obtained from reference TRBV18 and TRBJ1-1, is as follows: NAGVMQNPRHLVRRRGQEARLRCSPMKGHSHVYWYRQLPEEGLKFMVYLQKENIIDESGMPKERFSAEFPKEGPSILRIQQVVRGDSAAYFCASSPASLGASTEAFFGQGTRLTVV.

This chain connects TRBV5-1 to TRBJ2-1; 7 positions agree with TRBD2. Trimming cost V 4 bases and J 3 bases; bases outside gene matches: 10. There are 16 residues in the CDR3. Per the germline V gene, CDR1 is SGHRS and CDR2 is YFSETQ. In nucleotides, the CDR3 is TGCGCCAGCAGCCTGGGTGGAGCGGGATTCTACAATGAGCAGTTCTTC. Its translation is CASSLGGAGFYNEQFF.

The chain has TRBV11-3 and TRBJ2-3, with D perhaps matching TRBD1 (5 bases). V gave up 1 base and J gave up 0 bases, with 5 bases separating them. The CDR3 contains 14 residues. Germline CDR1 SGHNT, CDR2 YENEEA. CDR3 loop: CASSLGGSTDTQYF. In DNA, the CDR3 is TGTGCCAGCAGCTTAGGGGGCAGCACAGATACGCAGTATTTT.

This clone showed up just once. The chain links TRBV9 to TRBJ2-7; D assignment may be TRBD1 or TRBD2 (5 bases each). V was trimmed by 5 bases and J by 2 bases, leaving 11 bases between them. The CDR3 has 13 amino acids. Germline V gene lookup returns CDR1 SGDLS and CDR2 YYNGEE. The CDR3 DNA follows: TGTGCCAGCAGGAGGGACGGAACCTACGAGCAGTACTTC. Protein sequence: CASRRDGTYEQYF.

V gene TRBV5-5 combines with J gene TRBJ1-2; 7 bases match TRBD1. CDR3 length equals 15 residues. The V and J ends lost 5 bases and 4 bases, in that order; junction bases with no gene match: 11. Per the germline V gene, CDR1 is SGHKS and CDR2 is YYEKEE (reference sequence). CDR3 DNA: TGTGCCAGCAGTCCGGCGGACAGGTCTTCCTATGGCTACACCTTC. Translated, it gives CASSPADRSSYGYTF.

V usage is TRBV18 and J usage is TRBJ2-3, with D hard to call. V was trimmed by 6 bases and J by 1 base, leaving 14 bases between them. Germline assignment: CDR1 KGHSH and CDR2 LQKENI. The CDR3 totals 15 residues. The CDR3 is CASSPNLSGTDTQYF. CDR3 nucleotides: TGTGCCAGCTCCCCGAACTTGAGCGGCACAGATACGCAGTATTTT.

The chain links TRBV18 to TRBJ2-2, with 8 bases lining up with TRBD1. The CDR3 extends over 16 amino acids. Germline CDR1 is KGHSH and CDR2 is LQKENI. Trimming at V came to 3 bases and at J to 4 bases, leaving 7 bases not matched to a gene. The CDR3 region is CASSPQEDRATGELFF. Written as DNA, the CDR3 is TGTGCCAGCTCACCCCAGGAGGACAGGGCCACCGGGGAGCTGTTTTTT.

The chain combines TRBV2 with TRBJ2-7; tentatively, D is TRBD2 (7 bases). Trimming stripped 5 bases from V and 1 base from J, with 15 bases between. CDR1 and CDR2 (germline): SNHLY, FYNNEI. CDR3 size: 15 residues. CDR3 in amino acids: CASSNGGGPSYEQYF. The CDR3 coding sequence is TGTGCCAGCAGTAATGGCGGGGGCCCATCCTACGAGCAGTACTTC.

The chain uses TRBV7-7 and TRBJ1-4; D is uncertain. There are 15 residues in the CDR3. Trimming left V 1 base short and J 8 bases short, with 14 bases between. The germline V gene encodes CDR1 SSHAT and CDR2 FNYEAQ (reference sequence). The CDR3 spells CASSLVPPRWEKLFF. The CDR3 region has the DNA TGTGCCAGCAGCTTAGTTCCCCCCCGGTGGGAAAAACTGTTTTTT.

The chain joins TRBV7-2 to TRBJ2-5; 8 bases are a match to TRBD2. Per the germline V gene, CDR1 is SGHTA and CDR2 is FQGNSA. Trimming at V came to 3 bases and at J to 9 bases, leaving 12 bases not matched to a gene. The CDR3 length is 15 residues. The CDR3 DNA reads as TGTGCCAGCAGCTTCACGCCTAGCGGGTTAGGGGCCCAGTACTTC. The encoded protein is CASSFTPSGLGAQYF.

The chain combines TRBV7-9 with TRBJ2-3; perhaps D is TRBD1 or TRBD2 (6 bases each). The CDR3 covers 14 residues. CDR1 and CDR2 (germline): SEHNR, FQNEAQ (reference sequence). Between the trimmed V and J ends, which lost 4 bases and 4 bases, there was a span of 12 bases. This chain's CDR3 is CASSSTGRSDTQYF. The CDR3 bases are TGTGCCAGCAGCTCAACAGGGAGGTCAGATACGCAGTATTTT.

This clone was observed once. The CDR3 DNA sequence: TGTGCCAGCAGCTCGTATAGCGGAGGGGGCACAGATACGCAGTATTTT. As protein: CASSSYSGGGTDTQYF. The chain recombines TRBV7-2 with TRBJ2-3, with a weak D call TRBD2 (6 bases). CDR1 is SGHTA and CDR2 is FQGNSA in the germline V gene. The CDR3 extends over 16 amino acids. Trimming cost V 4 bases and J 1 base, with 15 bases left between them.

The V call is TRBV30, the J call TRBJ2-5, with TRBD2 identical over 8 bases. The CDR3 is made up of 14 amino acids. Germline V gene lookup returns CDR1 GTSNPN and CDR2 SVGIG (reference sequence). V gave up 4 bases and J gave up 3 bases; unmatched junction bases: 7. CDR3 protein: CAWTPTSVKETQYF. The DNA for the CDR3 is TGTGCCTGGACCCCGACTAGCGTTAAAGAGACCCAGTACTTC.

This chain uses TRBV11-2 with TRBJ2-5; D might be TRBD2 (5 bases). The CDR3 covers 17 residues. V lost 5 bases to trimming and J lost 4 bases, with 23 bases between them. Per germline, CDR1 SGHAT and CDR2 FQNNGV. The CDR3 DNA sequence: TGTGCCAGCAGCCCTCCCCGGTACGAGCGGTGGGGAGAGACCCAGTACTTC. It codes for CASSPPRYERWGETQYF. The full variable domain, rest sourced from reference TRBV11-2 and TRBJ2-5, is EAGVAQSPRYKIIEKRQSVAFWCNPISGHATLYWYQQILGQGPKLLIQFQNNGVVDDSQLPKDRFSAERLKGVDSTLKIQPAKLEDSAVYLCASSPPRYERWGETQYFGPGTRLLVL.

V and J are TRBV5-1 and TRBJ2-7, with 13 nucleotides matching TRBD2. The germline CDR1 and CDR2 sequences are SGHRS and YFSETQ. V shed 7 bases and J 4 bases; nucleotides not matched to a gene: 8. The CDR3 runs 15 residues. CDR3: CASRLAGGPEYEQYF. The CDR3 DNA is TGCGCCAGCCGACTAGCGGGAGGCCCTGAATACGAGCAGTACTTC.

The chain couples TRBV7-6 to TRBJ2-5; D is unclear. The CDR3 covers 15 residues. Germline CDR1 SGHVS, CDR2 FNYEAQ. The V end lost 9 bases, the J end lost 1 base, and 18 bases lay between the germline ends. In nucleotides, the CDR3 is TGTGCCAGTGTTCCCTCCCTAATACCCCAAGAGACCCAGTACTTC. Amino acids: CASVPSLIPQETQYF.